These T cell receptor beta chains were read from a single sample in a study of post-analysis software for immune sequencing data. TCRdb reprocessed the PCR reads via MiXCR and lists one record per CDR3 protein. The profile shows more than 500,000 distinct CDR3 sequences, around 31% of them singletons. Sample: blood. The receptors here all came from a girl aged 2-17 years with multiple sclerosis. CDR3s include the opening cysteine and the closing phenylalanine or tryptophan. A D gene is named only where the DNA matches it firmly. Size values are once, few and many counts, or a class for expanded clones, and some rows have none.

clone_size	j_call	v_call	d_call	cdr3_aa	cdr3_nt
many	TRBJ1-1	TRBV12-3/TRBV12-4	-	CASTLRRGKGEAFF	TGTGCCAGCACTCTTAGGAGGGGTAAAGGTGAAGCTTTCTTT
few	TRBJ1-2	TRBV12-3/TRBV12-4	-	CASSLDPRLYGYTF	TGTGCCAGCAGTTTGGATCCGCGTCTGTATGGCTACACCTTC
-	TRBJ2-1	TRBV7-9	-	CASSLRSDGPYQETQFF	TGTGCCAGCAGCTTACGTTCGGACGGCCCGTACCAAGAGACCCAGTTCTTC
many	TRBJ2-1	TRBV4-2	TRBD2	CASSQGLTSQDNEQFF	TGTGCCAGCAGCCAAGGTCTGACTAGCCAGGACAATGAGCAGTTCTTC
-	TRBJ2-7	TRBV25-1	-	CASSEYPTTSISYNEQYF	TGTGCCAGCAGTGAATATCCCACAACTAGTATCTCCTACAATGAGCAGTACTTC
-	TRBJ2-7	TRBV6-1	TRBD1	CASSSLTGVVYEQYF	TGTGCCAGCAGTTCCCTGACAGGGGTTGTCTACGAGCAGTACTTC
-	TRBJ1-1	TRBV5-6	-	CASSQRRGEAFF	TGTGCCAGCAGTCAAAGGAGGGGCGAAGCTTTCTTT
many	TRBJ2-3	TRBV6-6	TRBD1	CASSNPGQGAGDTQYF	TGTGCCAGCAGTAACCCGGGACAGGGGGCGGGAGATACGCAGTATTTT
many	TRBJ2-7	TRBV27	-	CASSLTSSYEQYF	TGTGCCAGCAGTCTTACAAGCTCCTACGAGCAGTACTTC
once	TRBJ1-2	TRBV12-3/TRBV12-4	-	CASGASSGYTF	TGTGCCAGCGGGGCATCCTCTGGCTACACCTTC
-	TRBJ1-2	TRBV10-3	TRBD1	CAIREGAQGYTF	TGTGCCATCAGAGAGGGGGCGCAGGGCTACACCTTC
-	TRBJ1-4	TRBV2	-	CASSEAANEKLFF	TGTGCCAGCAGTGAGGCAGCTAATGAAAAACTGTTTTTT
few	TRBJ1-4	TRBV18	TRBD1	CASSSGGAGEKLFF	TGTGCCAGCTCATCAGGGGGCGCCGGAGAAAAACTGTTTTTT
few	TRBJ2-5	TRBV10-3	TRBD1	CAISGDSETQYF	TGTGCCATCAGTGGGGACAGTGAGACCCAGTACTTC
few	TRBJ1-2	TRBV10-3	TRBD1	CAISQPLNTGDYGYTF	TGTGCCATCAGCCAACCCCTCAATACAGGGGACTATGGCTACACCTTC
-	TRBJ2-1	TRBV27	TRBD2	CASSLDGAGGDEQFF	TGTGCCAGCAGTTTAGATGGCGCGGGGGGCGATGAGCAGTTCTTC
once	TRBJ1-1	TRBV7-2	-	CASSPNAGGITEAFF	TGTGCCAGCAGCCCCAATGCGGGGGGAATCACTGAAGCTTTCTTT
-	TRBJ1-5	TRBV12-3/TRBV12-4	-	CASSLSGDQPQHF	TGTGCCAGCAGTTTATCGGGTGATCAGCCCCAGCATTTT
few	TRBJ2-3	TRBV7-3	TRBD2	CASSLWGGTDTQYF	TGTGCCAGCAGCTTATGGGGGGGGACAGATACGCAGTATTTT
few	TRBJ2-1	TRBV5-1	-	CASSLIRGGLIEQFF	TGCGCCAGCAGCTTGATTAGGGGGGGCCTAATTGAGCAGTTCTTC
-	TRBJ2-3	TRBV2	TRBD2	CASSEGGGGAVDTQYF	TGTGCCAGCAGTGAAGGCGGCGGGGGGGCCGTAGATACGCAGTATTTT
-	TRBJ2-5	TRBV2	-	CASIVRPSQETQYF	TGTGCCAGCATTGTTAGGCCCTCCCAAGAGACCCAGTACTTC
few	TRBJ2-1	TRBV29-1	TRBD1	CSVDTARQGSYNEQFF	TGCAGCGTTGATACGGCGAGACAGGGATCCTACAATGAGCAGTTCTTC
-	TRBJ2-7	TRBV25-1	-	CASSDAGREYEQYF	TGTGCCAGCAGTGATGCGGGACGTGAGTACGAGCAGTACTTC
few	TRBJ2-3	TRBV3-1	-	CASSQAFGRGGTDTQYF	TGTGCCAGCAGCCAAGCGTTTGGTCGAGGGGGCACAGATACGCAGTATTTT
few	TRBJ1-2	TRBV5-6	-	CASSLVAGYGYTF	TGTGCCAGCAGCTTGGTCGCGGGCTATGGCTACACCTTC
-	TRBJ1-6	TRBV15	TRBD1	CATSRDWGQGAGRSPLHF	TGTGCCACCAGCAGAGACTGGGGACAGGGGGCCGGGCGTTCACCCCTCCACTTT
-	TRBJ1-4	TRBV10-3	-	CAIRRTEGEKLFF	TGTGCCATCAGACGTACGGAGGGTGAAAAACTGTTTTTT
-	TRBJ2-2	TRBV7-3	TRBD2	CASSLRAGLADPTGELFF	TGTGCCAGCAGCTTAAGGGCGGGACTAGCGGACCCCACCGGGGAGCTGTTTTTT